Listed here are 5 T cell receptor beta chains from one sample, sequenced in a study of read filtering for tumor transcriptome and immune sequencing. From roughly 400 ng of RNA, a library with molecular barcoded alpha/delta and beta/gamma adaptors was made. One entry per CDR3 protein, called by TCRdb with MiXCR from the reads. Of approximately 57,000 distinct CDR3 sequences in the sample, roughly 12% are singletons; the top ten hold 16%. Sequenced material: a population of CD138-negative cells sorted from bone marrow. These receptors came from a donor at least 40 years old with multiple myeloma.

At least ten counts were recorded for this clonotype. The J gene is TRBJ2-2, the V gene TRBV24-1; D is unclear. V gave up 6 bases and J gave up 4 bases, with 8 bases separating them. Looked up from germline, CDR1 is KGHDR and CDR2 is SFDVKD. This CDR3 has 13 residues. Here the CDR3 reads CATSSESTGELFF. The CDR3 DNA reads TGTGCCACCAGTTCAGAGTCCACCGGGGAGCTGTTTTTT.

This clonotype was seen a handful of times. This could be a read error, since a much larger clone is one nucleotide away. The chain is built from TRBV5-6 and TRBJ2-1; D might be TRBD2 (5 bases). Germline V gives CDR1 SGHDT, CDR2 YYEEEE. The CDR3 loop spans 15 amino acids. CDR3 protein: CASTPKGSSYHEQFF. The CDR3 DNA sequence: TGTGCCAGCACGCCTAAAGGGAGCTCCTACCATGAGCAGTTCTTC.

Ten or more counts support this clonotype. This sequence joins TRBV5-4 and TRBJ2-2; 7 bases fit TRBD1. Germline CDR1 SGHNT, CDR2 YYREEE (reference sequence). The CDR3 is made up of 15 amino acids. J was trimmed by 2 bases and V by 6 bases; bases with no gene match: 7. The CDR3 protein is CASNGDRANTGELFF. CDR3 DNA sequence: TGTGCCAGCAACGGCGACAGGGCCAACACCGGGGAGCTGTTTTTT.

This clonotype has at least ten counts. The rearrangement links TRBV6-5 to TRBJ2-7; the match to TRBD1 covers 8 bases. Germline CDR1 MNHEY, CDR2 SVGAGI. The V gene end was trimmed by 2 bases and the J gene end by 7 bases; junction bases not matched to a gene: 4. The CDR3 has 13 residues. CDR3 sequence: CASSYDRGGEQYF. CDR3 coding DNA: TGTGCCAGCAGTTACGACAGGGGCGGGGAGCAGTACTTC.

Ten or more counts support this clonotype. The rearrangement links TRBV14 to TRBJ2-7; D ambiguous. CDR1 SGHDN and CDR2 FVKESK come from the germline V gene. V lost 2 bases to trimming and J lost 3 bases, with 14 bases between them. The CDR3 contains 15 residues. CDR3 amino acids: CASSQWLGLDYEQYF. DNA for the CDR3: TGTGCCAGCAGCCAATGGCTCGGGTTGGACTACGAGCAGTACTTC.